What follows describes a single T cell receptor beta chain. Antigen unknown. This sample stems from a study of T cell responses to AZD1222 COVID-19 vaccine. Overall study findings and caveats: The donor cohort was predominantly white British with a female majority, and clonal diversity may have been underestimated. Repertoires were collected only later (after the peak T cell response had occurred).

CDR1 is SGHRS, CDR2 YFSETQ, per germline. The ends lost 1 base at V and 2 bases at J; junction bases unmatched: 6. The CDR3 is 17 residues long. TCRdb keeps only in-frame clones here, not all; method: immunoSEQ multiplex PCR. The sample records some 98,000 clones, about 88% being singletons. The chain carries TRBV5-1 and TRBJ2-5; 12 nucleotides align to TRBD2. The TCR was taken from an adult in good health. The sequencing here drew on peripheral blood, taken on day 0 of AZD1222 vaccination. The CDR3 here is CASSLFGLAGSQETQYF. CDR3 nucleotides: TGCGCCAGCAGCTTGTTCGGACTAGCGGGGTCACAAGAGACCCAGTACTTC.